Listed here are 12 T cell receptor beta chains from one sample, sequenced in a study of CD8+ T cells in alopecia areata. As the sequencing template, cDNA was produced by extracting RNA and reverse transcribing it. Produced via immunoSEQ multiplex PCR; TCRdb's table is partial and in-frame only. This sample carries about 6,100 clones and no singletons, and 20% to 30% goes to the top ten. Time point indicated: mouse skin 6 weeks after grafting, around onset of hair loss. The specimen comprised skin, sampled at week 6. These receptors came from a C3H/HeJ mouse with alopecia areata. Mouse MHC haplotype: H2-k.

This clone was seen more than once but under ten times. Mouse gene names and germline throughout. CDR3 DNA (partial): TGTGCCAGCAGCCCCCGACTGGGCTCTAGTGCAGAA. Translation: CASSPRLGSSAE. The whole CDR3 is CASSPRLGSSAETLYF. V gene TRBV5 combines with J gene TRBJ2-3; 7 bases agree with TRBD2. From the germline J gene comes the end of the CDR3, since the read stops 4 residues before it. Per the germline V gene, CDR1 is LGHNA and CDR2 is YNLKQL (reference sequence). Germline trimming cut 4 bases from V and 0 bases from J; bases unmatched to any gene: 7. The CDR3 has 16 amino acids.

Worth noting for this clone: Genes here carry mouse names. The CDR3 end is not reached by the read, which stops 4 residues before it; the germline J gene fills it in. The J gene is TRBJ2-1, the V gene TRBV13-2; TRBD2 matches at 11 bases. V dropped 5 bases and J dropped 2; count of bases not matched to a gene: 0. This CDR3 contains 14 residues. Germline CDR1 and CDR2: NNHNN and SYGAGS (reference sequence). The sequenced part of the CDR3 DNA is TGTGCCAGCGGGGGACTGGGGGACTATGCT. Protein product: CASGGLGDYA. The CDR3, in full, reads CASGGLGDYAEQFF.

Many counts were recorded for this clone. The genes and germline here are from mouse. The CDR3 extends 4 residues past the end of the read, so its final part is completed from the germline J gene. J is TRBJ2-7 and V is TRBV1; 11 nucleotides match TRBD2. This CDR3 contains 15 residues. Germline values: CDR1 NSQYPW, CDR2 LRSPGD (reference sequence). Incomplete CDR3 DNA: TGCACCTGCAGTGGGACTGGGGGGAAGGATTAT. This codes for CTCSGTGGKDY. The entire CDR3 protein reads CTCSGTGGKDYEQYF.

Points on this clone: Germline and genes: mouse. The read ends 4 residues early relative to the CDR3; the germline J gene fills the gap. J is TRBJ2-1 and V is TRBV13-3; 8 nucleotides match TRBD1. Germline V CDR1 and CDR2: NNHDY, SYVADS. V was clipped by 4 bases and J by 4 bases; unmatched bases: 4. CDR3 length: 14 residues. The CDR3 sequence is CASSINRGYAEQFF. The covered CDR3 bases are TGTGCCAGCAGTATCAACAGGGGGTATGCT.

Points on this clone: Germline and genes: mouse. The read falls 4 residues short of the CDR3 end, and the missing part is taken from the germline J gene. The V and J genes are TRBV4 and TRBJ2-1; tentatively, D is TRBD1 (6 bases). This CDR3 has 14 residues. Germline CDR1 LGHDT, CDR2 YNNKQL (reference sequence). V was clipped by 3 bases and J by 1 base, with 7 bases between them. The CDR3 reads CASSYGQNYAEQFF. The sequenced CDR3 bases are TGTGCCAGCAGCTACGGACAGAACTATGCT.

This clone has at least ten counts. Gene names and germline refer to mouse. The read ends 4 residues early relative to the CDR3; the germline J gene fills the gap. The chain links TRBV13-2 to TRBJ1-1, with 7 bases identical to TRBD1. The germline CDR1 and CDR2 sequences are NNHNN and SYGAGS (reference sequence). There are 15 residues in the CDR3. V dropped 3 bases and J dropped 0; count of bases not matched to a gene: 5. CDR3 sequence: CASGASGTANTEVFF. The CDR3 bases that were read are TGTGCCAGCGGTGCCTCCGGGACAGCAAACACA.

In this sample, this clone turned up many times. The genes and germline here are from mouse. The DNA ends 4 residues before the CDR3 does, and the rest of the CDR3 is filled in from the germline J gene. This rearrangement joins TRBV13-2 to TRBJ1-2; a possible D gene is TRBD1 (6 bases). Germline assignment: CDR1 NNHNN and CDR2 SYGAGS (reference sequence). V shed 2 bases and J shed 3 bases, with 8 bases lying between them. CDR3 size: 13 residues. CDR3 residues: CASGENRDSDYTF. The sequenced CDR3 bases are TGTGCCAGCGGTGAAAACAGGGACTCC.

This clone was seen many times. Gene names denote mouse genes. With the read ending 4 residues before the CDR3 end, the germline J gene is used to fill in that end. J is TRBJ2-1 and V is TRBV16; TRBD2 matches 11 bases. The ends lost 5 bases at V and 2 bases at J; junction bases unmatched: 5. The CDR3 runs 16 residues. The V gene's germline CDR1 is SGHSA and CDR2 FRNQAP. The CDR3 loop is CASSPRDWGHYAEQFF. CDR3 DNA (partial): TGTGCAAGCAGCCCTCGGGACTGGGGGCACTATGCT.

This clone was found a few times. All gene names here are mouse names. The read ends 4 residues shy of where the CDR3 ends; the end is completed using the germline J gene. The genes are TRBV13-2 and TRBJ2-4; D is ambiguous. Per germline, CDR1 NNHNN and CDR2 SYGAGS (reference sequence). V was clipped by 0 bases and J by 1 base, with 9 bases between them. There are 15 residues in the CDR3. The CDR3 DNA, read in part, is TGTGCCAGCGGTGATGCCCGGTTGGGTCAAAAC. Translated, it gives CASGDARLGQN. The full CDR3 protein reads CASGDARLGQNTLYF.

Note on this clone: Gene names and germline refer to mouse. The read ends 4 residues shy of where the CDR3 ends; the end is completed using the germline J gene. The sample carries other DNA sequences with the same CDR3. J is TRBJ2-1 and V is TRBV1; tentative D call: TRBD2 (7 bases). This CDR3 comprises 15 residues. V was pared by 1 base and J by 3 bases, with 10 bases between. Looked up from germline, CDR1 is NSQYPW and CDR2 is LRSPGD (reference sequence). CDR3 region: CTCSAGGGGYAEQFF. CDR3 bases read: TGCACCTGCAGTGCAGGAGGGGGGGGCTATGCT.

Details on this clone: Gene labels here are mouse ones. The read is 4 residues too short to cover the CDR3 end, so that end is filled in from the germline J gene. The chain combines TRBV13-2 with TRBJ2-3, with 8 bases fitting TRBD2. Germline V CDR1 and CDR2: NNHNN, SYGAGS (reference sequence). This CDR3 is 16 amino acids long. Trimming took 3 bases from V and 0 from J; bases not matched to a gene: 6. CDR3 DNA, as far as it was read: TGTGCCAGCGGTGGCTGGGGGGTGTCTAGTGCAGAA. It encodes CASGGWGVSSAE. The CDR3 as a whole reads CASGGWGVSSAETLYF.

Points on this clone: Gene labels here are mouse ones. Coverage ceases 3 residues before the CDR3 finishes, and the germline J gene fills in the end. This chain connects TRBV19 to TRBJ1-6, with unresolved D. TRBJ1-6 is identified as an open reading frame with a role that is uncertain. Germline assignment: CDR1 FNHDT and CDR2 SITEND (reference sequence). V was clipped by 3 bases and J by 3 bases, with 1 base between them. This CDR3 spans 12 amino acids. The sequenced CDR3 bases are TGTGCCAGCAGTAGCTATAATTCGCCC. As protein: CASSSYNSP. Given in full, the CDR3 is CASSSYNSPLYF.